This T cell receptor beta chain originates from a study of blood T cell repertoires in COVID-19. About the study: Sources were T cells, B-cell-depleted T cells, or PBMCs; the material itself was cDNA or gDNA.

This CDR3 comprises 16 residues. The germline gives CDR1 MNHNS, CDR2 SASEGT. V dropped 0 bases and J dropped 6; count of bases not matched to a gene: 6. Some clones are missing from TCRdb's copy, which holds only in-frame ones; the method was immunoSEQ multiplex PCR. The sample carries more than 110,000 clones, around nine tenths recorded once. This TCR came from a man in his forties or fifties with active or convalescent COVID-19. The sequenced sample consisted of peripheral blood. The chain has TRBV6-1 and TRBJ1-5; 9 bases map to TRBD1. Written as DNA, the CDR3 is TGTGCCAGCAGTGAAGCGGGGACAGGGTCGCGTCAGCCCCAGCATTTT. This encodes CASSEAGTGSRQPQHF.